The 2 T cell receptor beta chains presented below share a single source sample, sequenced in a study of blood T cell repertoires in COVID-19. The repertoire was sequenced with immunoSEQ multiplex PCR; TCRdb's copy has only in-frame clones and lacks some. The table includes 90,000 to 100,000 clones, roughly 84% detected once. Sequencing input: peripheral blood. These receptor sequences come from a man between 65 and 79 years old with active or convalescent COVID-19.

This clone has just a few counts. CDR3 nucleotides: TGTGCCAGCAGCCAGCTGGAGGCTAACTATGGCTACACCTTC. Residues: CASSQLEANYGYTF. V gene TRBV3-1 (or the pseudogene TRBV3-2) combines with J gene TRBJ1-2; no clear D gene. This CDR3 has 14 amino acids. The V end was cut by 3 bases, the J end by 0 bases, with 8 bases between. CDR1 and CDR2 (germline): LGHDT, YNNKEL (reference sequence).

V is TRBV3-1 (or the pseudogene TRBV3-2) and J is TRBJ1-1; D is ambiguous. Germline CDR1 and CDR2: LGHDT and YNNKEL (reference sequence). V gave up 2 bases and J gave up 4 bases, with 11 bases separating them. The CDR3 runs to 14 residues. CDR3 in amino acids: CASSQNERGTEAFF. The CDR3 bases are TGTGCCAGCAGCCAAAATGAGCGCGGCACTGAAGCTTTCTTT.